The rows below give T cell receptor beta chains drawn from one sample of a study of blood T cell repertoires in COVID-19. The table came from immunoSEQ multiplex PCR; TCRdb's copy has only in-frame clones and leaves some out. The repertoire consists of about 220,000 clones, with about four fifths occurring once and the leading ten covering approximately 4.5%. The sequenced material came from peripheral blood. All receptors derive from a woman aged 70-85 years with acute or convalescent COVID-19. Each CDR3 is given with its conserved first and last residue. The D gene is left open where the match is weak. Not every row has a clone size; where given, it reads once, few, many or a size class.

CASSFGRESSEAFF,TGCGCCAGCAGCTTTGGCAGGGAAAGCTCTGAAGCTTTCTTT,TRBJ1-1,-,-,TRBV5-1
CASSSVSTGLMNTEAFF,TGTGCCAGCAGCTCGGTATCGACAGGGCTCATGAACACTGAAGCTTTCTTT,TRBJ1-1,-,TRBD1,TRBV27
CASSQRTGRTEAFF,TGTGCCAGCTCACAGCGGACAGGGCGTACTGAAGCTTTCTTT,TRBJ1-1,few,TRBD1,TRBV18
CAISEVGTGASYEQYF,TGTGCCATCAGTGAAGTAGGGACAGGGGCATCCTACGAGCAGTACTTC,TRBJ2-7,once,TRBD1,TRBV10-3
CASSPTGSFYGYTF,TGTGCCAGCAGTCCTACAGGGTCCTTCTATGGCTACACCTTC,TRBJ1-2,-,-,TRBV6-6
CAIRPNQGGELFF,TGTGCCATCAGACCTAACCAGGGCGGGGAGCTGTTTTTT,TRBJ2-2,-,-,TRBV10-3
CASSQAEASGTDTQYF,TGTGCCAGCAGCCAAGCCGAGGCTAGCGGCACAGATACGCAGTATTTT,TRBJ2-3,few,-,TRBV4-2
CAWSVFGASGNTIYF,TGTGCCTGGAGTGTCTTTGGGGCATCTGGAAACACCATATATTTT,TRBJ1-3,-,-,TRBV30
CASSQRGGLRNEQFF,TGTGCCAGCAGCCAGCGGGGGGGCCTTAGGAATGAGCAGTTCTTC,TRBJ2-1,-,TRBD2,TRBV3-1/TRBV3-2
CASSIRGSLIQETQYF,TGTGCCAGCAGCATCCGGGGTAGCCTCATTCAAGAGACCCAGTACTTC,TRBJ2-5,-,-,TRBV21-1
CASSLGPTGGSNQPQHF,TGCGCCAGCAGCTTGGGGCCTACAGGGGGGAGCAATCAGCCCCAGCATTTT,TRBJ1-5,-,TRBD1,TRBV5-1
CASSPGGGRISNQPQHF,TGTGCCAGCAGCCCCGGGGGGGGGCGGATTAGCAATCAGCCCCAGCATTTT,TRBJ1-5,-,-,TRBV4-2
CASSSQGLVYGYTF,TGCGCCAGCAGCTCACAGGGTCTGGTCTATGGCTACACCTTC,TRBJ1-2,-,-,TRBV5-1
CASSPGAGGSYEQYF,TGTGCCAGCTCACCAGGGGCAGGGGGGTCCTACGAGCAGTACTTC,TRBJ2-7,-,-,TRBV18
CASSYRDRLGTQYF,TGTGCCAGCAGTTACCGGGACAGACTGGGTACGCAGTATTTT,TRBJ2-3,-,TRBD1,TRBV6-5
CASSRAGDSTYEQYF,TGCGCCAGCAGCAGGGCTGGGGACAGCACCTACGAGCAGTACTTC,TRBJ2-7,-,TRBD1,TRBV5-1
CASSLATADTQYF,TGCGCCAGCAGCTTGGCCACAGCAGATACGCAGTATTTT,TRBJ2-3,-,-,TRBV5-1
CASSEQWPGEGSPLHF,TGTGCCAGCAGTGAACAGTGGCCAGGTGAGGGTTCACCCCTCCACTTT,TRBJ1-6,-,-,TRBV2
CASSLDYTDTQYF,TGTGCCAGCTCACTGGACTACACAGATACGCAGTATTTT,TRBJ2-3,-,-,TRBV18
CASSRNSVITEAFF,TGTGCCAGCAGTCGCAATTCAGTGATCACTGAAGCTTTCTTT,TRBJ1-1,-,-,TRBV6-2/TRBV6-3
CASSLKGATNTEAFF,TGTGCCAGCAGCTTAAAGGGGGCTACGAACACTGAAGCTTTCTTT,TRBJ1-1,-,TRBD1,TRBV7-2
CASSPSGRETQYF,TGTGCCAGCTCACCATCAGGGAGGGAGACCCAGTACTTC,TRBJ2-5,-,-,TRBV18
CASSGTGFNEQYF,TGTGCCAGCAGCGGAACAGGGTTCAACGAGCAGTACTTC,TRBJ2-7,-,-,TRBV2
CASSQGGDRGRAEAFF,TGTGCCAGCAGCCAAGGGGGAGACAGGGGTCGAGCTGAAGCTTTCTTT,TRBJ1-1,-,TRBD1,TRBV3-1/TRBV3-2
CASSFQNQPQHF,TGTGCCAGCAGTTTTCAGAATCAGCCCCAGCATTTT,TRBJ1-5,-,-,TRBV27
CASSVAVAARGEQYF,TGTGCCAGCAGCGTAGCTGTGGCAGCCCGAGGGGAGCAGTACTTC,TRBJ2-7,-,-,TRBV9
CASSVDPTYYGYTF,TGTGCCAGCAGCGTAGACCCTACCTACTATGGCTACACCTTC,TRBJ1-2,-,-,TRBV9
CASSSTTGMQPQHF,TGTGCCAGCAGCTCTACGACAGGGATGCAGCCCCAGCATTTT,TRBJ1-5,-,TRBD1,TRBV6-2/TRBV6-3
CASSQSGSYGYTF,TGTGCCAGCAGCCAAAGCGGTTCCTATGGCTACACCTTC,TRBJ1-2,-,-,TRBV16
CASSLAGGYGYTF,TGCGCCAGCAGCTTGGCCGGGGGATATGGCTACACCTTC,TRBJ1-2,-,-,TRBV5-1